This T cell receptor beta chain was captured by sequencing in a study of cytomegalovirus exposure and HLA in healthy donors (dated by TCRdb to 2016 to 2017). As for the study more broadly: According to an earlier analysis of 550 to 750 of the donors, some 180 million T cells yielded 120 million or so unique TCR beta sequences and 276 Gb of sequence data. About 300 gigabases of sequencing data and approximately 93 million unique TCR sequences were included in an early release covering 550 to 650 HLA-typed donors. Of the roughly 410 genotyped donors, roughly 80% were placed in the genetic ancestry cluster associated with self-reported Caucasian donors. The study was designed to test whether signatures of past pathogen exposure could be identified by cataloging public T cell receptors. The study used immunosequencing to profile the T cell repertoires of some 600 subjects and linked those repertoires to cytomegalovirus serostatus. A separate validation cohort of more than 100 different subjects was used in addition to the roughly 640-subject first cohort. To predict cytomegalovirus infection status, the study combined high-throughput TCR immunosequencing, statistical association of individual TCRs with disease status, and machine learning. A later analysis re-analyzed previously published TCR beta repertoires from roughly 630 donors and added high-resolution HLA genotyping to study TCR occurrence patterns. Rather than drawing on any new phenotypic data, the later analysis identified candidate immune exposures from TCR beta sequences and the way those sequences occurred across donors. An earlier analysis of 587 of the donors used high-throughput TCR beta sequencing to judge whether each TCR beta V gene segment behaved as functional or pseudogenic. Alongside the repertoire data, information on donor age, sex, ethnicity and CMV serostatus was compiled. A later genetic analysis took genome-wide SNP genotypes for about three fifths of the 666 donors and used that subset as a discovery cohort. Every discovery cohort repertoire had been produced on one sequencing platform. Class I and class II HLA loci were covered by the typing at four-digit resolution. Typing coverage varied by locus: roughly 620-640 donors for A, B, C, DRB1 and DQB1; under 550 for DQA1; 606 for DPA1; roughly 450 for DPB1. Roughly 5 DR-DQ haplotypes were handled as single units for association and clustering because linkage in the cohort was strong. Among 300 to 450 genotyped donors of the cohort, an average of approximately 240,000 unique TCR beta nucleotide sequences were sequenced per donor, around 20% of them non-productive.

In total, around 600 healthy bone marrow donors made up the cohort. At the time of sampling, all cohort members were nominally healthy, though unrecorded immune exposures were likely present. The donor tested CMV seropositive, placing the donor among the 289 seropositive members of the cohort. Every donor gave a peripheral blood sample, and the peripheral blood mononuclear cells from that sample were used for TCR beta sequencing. The Qiagen DNeasy Blood Extraction Kit was used to extract genomic DNA from the blood cell samples. The CDR3 runs 14 amino acids, cysteine and phenylalanine included. The CDR3 DNA has 42 bases and is translated from base 1. Between the V and J ends, shortened by 11 bases and 0 bases respectively, the junction contains 14 bases. CDR1 is given as SGHTA and CDR2 as FQGNSA, both from the germline V gene. Libraries were made using the immunoSEQ multiplex PCR assay. A mixture of 60 forward primers for TCR Vbeta segments and 13 reverse primers for TCR Jbeta segments was used in the multiplex PCR. A multiplex PCR assay on genomic DNA amplified the CDR3 region of rearranged TCR beta genes. On the Illumina HiSeq System, the amplified TCR beta libraries were sequenced as 87-base-pair reads. The source study handled its data this way. Across the roughly 700 repertoires, a later analysis counted 75 million to 90 million unique TCR beta chains, approximately 10 million of which were shared by at least two donors. Raw reads were error-corrected and collapsed into unique sequences by a nearest-neighbor algorithm in which closely related sequences were merged to remove PCR and sequencing errors. V, D and J gene segments were assigned by aligning CDR3 sequences to IMGT reference sequences. Each retained sequence needed at least a six-nucleotide match to both a V gene segment and a J gene segment. Rearrangements were called productive when the CDR3 lacked stop codons and stayed in frame with V and J; all others were non-productive. Following IMGT convention, CDR3 was defined as the stretch from the second conserved V-encoded cysteine up to the conserved J-encoded phenylalanine. The earlier analysis of 500 to 750 of the donors excluded any sequence lacking an unambiguous match to a single V gene segment. In an earlier analysis of around 590 of the donors, a V segment was called functional when productive rearrangements were above 56.7%, and segregating when the standard deviation between donors exceeded 5%. A statistical classification framework was built for diagnosing cytomegalovirus status from the catalog of TCR beta chain sequences. In a later analysis, TCR nucleotide sequences were compared against IMGT/GENE-DB human TR gene sequences so that V and J genes could be assigned. Using the TCRdist pipeline, a later analysis assigned CDR3 sequences along with most-parsimonious VDJ recombination scenarios. In a later analysis, each TCR beta chain was defined by its CDR3 amino acid sequence together with its V-gene family, and reads lacking a unique V-gene family were excluded. A later analysis removed 550 to 650 highly shared, low-generation-probability nucleotide sequences to deal with suspected cross-contamination and a sequencing artifact. A later analysis calculated a clonal expansion index for each public chain from normalized within-repertoire ranks of inferred template counts. Generation probabilities in a later analysis came from a VDJ recombination model fitted to out-of-frame rearrangements, and those results were checked against IGoR. In a later analysis, TCR-TCR, TCR-HLA and TCR-CMV co-occurrence was scored with hypergeometric tests, and a repertoire-size bias correction was applied to TCR pairs. In a later analysis, false discovery rates were estimated by permuting HLA or CMV assignments 20 times. In a later analysis, co-occurring TCRs were grouped using DBSCAN, and TCRdist sequence similarity was added for clustering within HLA-allele-positive subsets. For co-occurrence clustering, repertoires with fewer than 30,000 or more than 120,000 public chains were excluded, along with several repertoires with anomalous nucleotide sharing. TCRdb mirrors the immuneACCESS table, restricted to in-frame sequences. Some clones are absent from its copies; in checked studies, under half trace to an unresolved V gene, and the reason for the others is unknown. V and J calls and clone size are as listed in that table; D and trimming were resolved from the DNA. The table for this sample lists 200,000 or so clones; around 70% of them were counted only once. The ten biggest clones cover 2.5% to 3% of the sample.

The study at large found these results: The sequencing pipeline was judged likely to have produced a cluster of highly shared sequence variants as a technical artifact. Correlated functional status among segregating V segments might be attributable to linkage disequilibrium, but an unknown experimental factor could not be ruled out. Sequencing depth was assumed to be roughly uniform across donors in the presence/absence analyses, though that assumption may not hold. Cytomegalovirus status was reported to be diagnosed by the classifier with high specificity and sensitivity in both the original and validation cohorts. In a later analysis, about 16,000 TCR beta sequences were associated with specific HLA alleles at a false discovery rate of 0.05. When HLA alleles, especially DR and DQ, strongly co-occurred, TCR associations were difficult to assign to individual alleles. A further reported finding was that TCR beta sequences accurately predicted the HLA-A and HLA-B alleles for most subjects in the first cohort. Across donors, most TCR sequences were observed very rarely, whereas some public TCRs were present in many individuals. In a later analysis, HLA-associated TCR beta chains showed more clonal expansion and lower generation probabilities than non-associated chains that were equally common. The earlier analysis of 587 of the donors excluded approximately 17 rarely observed V segments, including chromosome 9 orphons, because counts were too low. V-gene and J-gene trimming of TCR beta chains was associated with a missense DCLRE1C variant in a later genetic analysis, and the association was replicated in an independent cohort. In a later analysis, TCR association rates were found to vary across HLA loci, with the most associated TCRs seen for DRB1 alleles and the fewest for HLA-C alleles. Broadly in line with IMGT annotations, most TCR beta V segments showed up in productive rearrangements about 90% or about 30% of the time in an earlier analysis of some 590 of the donors. A later analysis found that most CMV-associated TCR beta chains appeared HLA-restricted, with HLA associations seemingly driven largely by CMV exposure. The authors suggested that the approach could potentially be extended to other disease states and immunological phenotypes. In the study, approximately 160 TCR beta chains were listed as associated with cytomegalovirus. Because HLA typing was missing for some donors at each locus, association tests included only the typed subset. In vitro tests confirmed that a few of the cytomegalovirus-associated TCR beta chains recognize cytomegalovirus antigens. Because the 87-base-pair reads could not distinguish some IMGT-functional V segments, including TRBV6-2 and TRBV6-3, those segments were excluded. Only TCR beta chains were sequenced in this cohort, and the absence of alpha or paired-chain data limited detectable features. According to a later analysis, parvovirus B19, influenza, CMV and Epstein-Barr virus appeared linked to several top co-occurrence clusters. Immune exposure information for the cohort was limited to CMV serostatus. According to a later genetic analysis, donors in an Asian-associated ancestry cluster had fewer N-insertions in productive TCRs than the approximately 630-donor mean.

In the case of this clone: Its cognate antigen has yet to be identified. Base qualities are not at hand, and no much larger clone is one base apart.

The specimen was PBMCs. Recombination joined TRBV7-2 with TRBJ2-1; the D segment cannot be called with confidence. The TCR comes from a man aged 40-50 years in good health and CMV-seropositive. The CDR3 protein sequence reads: CASTLSSSYNEQFF. The nucleotide sequence is given as TGTGCCTCGACACTTTCGAGCTCCTACAATGAGCAGTTCTTC.